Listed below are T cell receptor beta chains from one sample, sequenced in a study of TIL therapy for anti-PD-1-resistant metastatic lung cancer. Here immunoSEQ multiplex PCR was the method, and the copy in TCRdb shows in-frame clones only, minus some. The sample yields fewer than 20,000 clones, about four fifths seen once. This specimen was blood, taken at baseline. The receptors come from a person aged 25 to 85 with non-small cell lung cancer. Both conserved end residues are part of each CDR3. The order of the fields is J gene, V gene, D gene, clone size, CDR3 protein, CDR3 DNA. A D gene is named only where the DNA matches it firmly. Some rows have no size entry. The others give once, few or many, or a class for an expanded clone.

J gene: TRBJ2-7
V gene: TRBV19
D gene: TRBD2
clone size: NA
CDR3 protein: CASSITGEGEQYF
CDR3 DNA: TGTGCCAGTAGTATAACGGGGGAGGGGGAGCAGTACTTC

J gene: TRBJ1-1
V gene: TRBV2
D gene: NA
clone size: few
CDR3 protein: CATRTARISNTEAFF
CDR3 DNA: TGTGCCACCCGGACAGCAAGGATATCGAACACTGAAGCTTTCTTT

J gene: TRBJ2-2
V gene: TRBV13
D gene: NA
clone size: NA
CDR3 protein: CASSLRTGRGGELFF
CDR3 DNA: TGTGCCAGCAGCTTGAGGACAGGGAGGGGCGGGGAGCTGTTTTTT

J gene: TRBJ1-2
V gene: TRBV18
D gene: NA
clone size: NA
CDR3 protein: CASSNQGLANYGYTF
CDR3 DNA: TGTGCCAGCTCAAACCAGGGGCTAGCTAACTATGGCTACACCTTC

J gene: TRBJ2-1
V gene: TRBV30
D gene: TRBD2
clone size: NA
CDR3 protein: CAWSFLGGGPDEQFF
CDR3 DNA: TGTGCCTGGAGTTTCCTCGGCGGGGGGCCAGATGAGCAGTTCTTC

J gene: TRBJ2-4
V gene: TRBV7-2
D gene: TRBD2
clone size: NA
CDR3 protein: CASSLLAGDKNIQYF
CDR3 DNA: TGTGCCAGCAGCTTACTAGCGGGAGATAAAAACATTCAGTACTTC

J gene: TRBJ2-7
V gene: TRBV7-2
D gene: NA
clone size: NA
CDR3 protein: CASSSNRASYEQYF
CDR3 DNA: TGTGCCAGCAGCTCCAACCGGGCCTCCTACGAGCAGTACTTC

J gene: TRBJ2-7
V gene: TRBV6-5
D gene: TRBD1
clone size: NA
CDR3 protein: CASSYSSGQDTYEQYF
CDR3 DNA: TGTGCCAGCAGTTACTCGTCGGGACAGGACACCTACGAGCAGTACTTC

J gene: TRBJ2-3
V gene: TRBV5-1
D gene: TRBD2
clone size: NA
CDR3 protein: CASSLRLAGPTDTQYF
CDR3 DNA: TGCGCCAGCAGCTTGAGACTAGCGGGGCCCACAGATACGCAGTATTTT

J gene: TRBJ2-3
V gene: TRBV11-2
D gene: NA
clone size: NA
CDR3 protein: CASSWGAADTQYF
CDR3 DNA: TGTGCCAGCAGCTGGGGGGCCGCAGATACGCAGTATTTT

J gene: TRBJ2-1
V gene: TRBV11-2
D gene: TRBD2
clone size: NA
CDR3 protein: CASSLAGGRGNEQFF
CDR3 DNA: TGTGCCAGCAGCTTAGCGGGGGGGCGAGGCAATGAGCAGTTCTTC

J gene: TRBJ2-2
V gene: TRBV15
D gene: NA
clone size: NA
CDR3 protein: CAASRDFRVGELFF
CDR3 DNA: TGTGCCGCCAGCAGAGATTTCCGGGTGGGGGAGCTGTTTTTT

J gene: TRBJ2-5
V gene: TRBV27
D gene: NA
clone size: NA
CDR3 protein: CASSLGRGEETQYF
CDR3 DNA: TGTGCCAGCAGTTTAGGCAGGGGGGAAGAGACCCAGTACTTC

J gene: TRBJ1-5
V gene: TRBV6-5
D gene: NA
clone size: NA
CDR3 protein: CASSYSRVLNQPQHF
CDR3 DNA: TGTGCCAGCAGTTACTCACGGGTCTTAAATCAGCCCCAGCATTTT

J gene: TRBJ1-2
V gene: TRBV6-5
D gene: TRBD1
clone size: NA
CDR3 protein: CASSTRDSLNGYTF
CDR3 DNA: TGTGCCAGCAGTACTCGGGACAGCCTGAACGGCTACACCTTC

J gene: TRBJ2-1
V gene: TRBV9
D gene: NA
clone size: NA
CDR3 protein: CASSVGQDSYNEQFF
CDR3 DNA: TGTGCCAGCAGCGTAGGGCAGGACTCCTACAATGAGCAGTTCTTC

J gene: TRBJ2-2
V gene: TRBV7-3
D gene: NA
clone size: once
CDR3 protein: CASSPPGGQNTGELFF
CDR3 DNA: TGTGCCAGCAGCCCCCCCGGAGGGCAGAACACCGGGGAGCTGTTTTTT

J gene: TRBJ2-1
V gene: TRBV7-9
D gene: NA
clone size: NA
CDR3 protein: CASSPVLTNEQFF
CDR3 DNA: TGTGCCAGCAGCCCCGTCTTAACGAATGAGCAGTTCTTC

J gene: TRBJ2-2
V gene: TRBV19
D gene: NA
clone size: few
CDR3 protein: CASSIPGELFF
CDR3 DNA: TGTGCCAGTAGTATTCCCGGGGAGCTGTTTTTT

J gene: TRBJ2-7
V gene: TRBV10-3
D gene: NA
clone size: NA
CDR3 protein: CAISSPTVSSYEQYF
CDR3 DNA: TGTGCCATCAGTTCGCCGACGGTGAGCTCCTACGAGCAGTACTTC

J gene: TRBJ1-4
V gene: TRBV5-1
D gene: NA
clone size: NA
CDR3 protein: CASSLGQNEKLFF
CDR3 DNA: TGCGCCAGCAGCTTAGGACAGAATGAAAAACTGTTTTTT

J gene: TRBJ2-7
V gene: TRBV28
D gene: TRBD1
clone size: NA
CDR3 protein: CATSGTESYEQYF
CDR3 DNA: TGTGCCACTTCCGGGACAGAGTCCTACGAGCAGTACTTC

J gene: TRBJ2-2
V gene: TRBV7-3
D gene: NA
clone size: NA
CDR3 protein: CASKMQPNTGELFF
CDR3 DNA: TGTGCCAGCAAAATGCAGCCGAACACCGGGGAGCTGTTTTTT

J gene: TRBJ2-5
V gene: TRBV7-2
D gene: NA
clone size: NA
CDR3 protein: CASSLERGETQYF
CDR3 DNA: TGTGCCAGCAGCTTAGAACGGGGAGAGACCCAGTACTTC

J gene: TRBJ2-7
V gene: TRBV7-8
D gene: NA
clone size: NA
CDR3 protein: CASSSLFREGEQYF
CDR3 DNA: TGTGCCAGCAGCTCCCTCTTTCGGGAAGGGGAGCAGTACTTC

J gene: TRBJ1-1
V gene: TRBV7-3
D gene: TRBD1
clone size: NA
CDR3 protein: CASSSGTGGTEAFF
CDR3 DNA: TGTGCCAGCAGCTCCGGGACAGGGGGCACTGAAGCTTTCTTT

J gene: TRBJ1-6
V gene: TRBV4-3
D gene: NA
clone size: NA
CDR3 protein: CASSQDVAGTNSPLHF
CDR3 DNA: TGCGCCAGCAGCCAAGATGTGGCCGGGACCAATTCACCCCTCCACTTT

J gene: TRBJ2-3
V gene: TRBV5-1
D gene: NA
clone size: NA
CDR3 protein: CASSLVGGRADTQYF
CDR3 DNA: TGCGCCAGCAGCTTGGTAGGGGGTCGGGCAGATACGCAGTATTTT

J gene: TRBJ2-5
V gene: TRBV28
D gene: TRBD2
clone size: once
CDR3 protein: CASSSSTTRGTSGRGTQYF
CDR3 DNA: TGTGCCAGCAGTTCGTCAACGACGAGGGGTACTAGCGGGAGGGGGACCCAGTACTTC

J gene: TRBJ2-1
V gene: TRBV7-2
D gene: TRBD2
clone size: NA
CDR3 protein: CASSLERREIDEQFF
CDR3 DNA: TGTGCCAGCAGCTTAGAGAGGCGGGAGATCGATGAGCAGTTCTTC

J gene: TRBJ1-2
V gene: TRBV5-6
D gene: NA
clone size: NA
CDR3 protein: CASLAAGKNYGYTF
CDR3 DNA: TGTGCCTCCCTCGCTGCGGGAAAGAACTATGGCTACACCTTC

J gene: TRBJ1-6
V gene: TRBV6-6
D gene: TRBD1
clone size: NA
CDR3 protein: CASSRTGSANSPLHF
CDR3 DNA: TGTGCCAGCAGTCGGACAGGTTCGGCTAATTCACCCCTCCACTTT

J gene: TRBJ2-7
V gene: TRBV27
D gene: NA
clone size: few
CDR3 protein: CASRVGPYEQYF
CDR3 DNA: TGTGCCAGCAGAGTCGGACCCTACGAGCAGTACTTC

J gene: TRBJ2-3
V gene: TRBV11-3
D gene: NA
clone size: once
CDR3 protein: CASSFSDPDTQYF
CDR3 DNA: TGTGCCAGCAGCTTCTCTGATCCAGATACGCAGTATTTT

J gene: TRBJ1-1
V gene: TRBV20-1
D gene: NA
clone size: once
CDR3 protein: CSARDIVEAFF
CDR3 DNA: TGCAGTGCGCGGGACATAGTTGAGGCTTTCTTT

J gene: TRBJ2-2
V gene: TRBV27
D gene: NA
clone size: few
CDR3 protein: CASSFTGVTGELFF
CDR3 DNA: TGTGCCAGCAGTTTTACGGGAGTCACCGGGGAGCTGTTTTTT

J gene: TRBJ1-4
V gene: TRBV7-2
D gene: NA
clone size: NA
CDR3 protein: CASSLGLRGEKLFF
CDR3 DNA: TGTGCCAGCAGCTTAGGGCTCAGGGGAGAAAAACTGTTTTTT

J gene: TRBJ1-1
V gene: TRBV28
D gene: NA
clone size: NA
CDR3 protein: CASSMPQNTEAFF
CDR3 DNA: TGTGCCAGCAGTATGCCACAGAACACTGAAGCTTTCTTT

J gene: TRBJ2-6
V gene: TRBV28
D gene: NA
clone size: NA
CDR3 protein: CASSWASGANVLTF
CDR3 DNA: TGTGCCAGCAGTTGGGCCTCTGGGGCCAACGTCCTGACTTTC

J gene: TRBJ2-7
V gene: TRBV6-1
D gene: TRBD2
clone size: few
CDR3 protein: CASRVPGLGAYEQYF
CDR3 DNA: TGTGCCAGCAGAGTCCCGGGACTAGGGGCCTACGAGCAGTACTTC

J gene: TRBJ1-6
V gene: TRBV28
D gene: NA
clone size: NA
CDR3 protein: CASSPGDVYNSPLHF
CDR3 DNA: TGTGCCAGCAGCCCAGGGGATGTCTATAATTCACCCCTCCACTTT

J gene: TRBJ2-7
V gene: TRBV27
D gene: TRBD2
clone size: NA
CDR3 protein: CASSLQAGGGYEQYF
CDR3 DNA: TGTGCCAGCAGTTTACAAGCGGGAGGTGGATACGAGCAGTACTTC

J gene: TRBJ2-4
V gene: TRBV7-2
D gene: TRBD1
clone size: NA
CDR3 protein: CASSKADRVHIQYF
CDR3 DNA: TGTGCCAGCAGCAAAGCGGACAGGGTCCACATTCAGTACTTC

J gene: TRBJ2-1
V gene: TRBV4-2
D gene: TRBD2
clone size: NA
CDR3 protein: CASVLGTRSNEQFF
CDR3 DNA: TGTGCCAGCGTCTTGGGGACTAGGAGCAATGAGCAGTTCTTC

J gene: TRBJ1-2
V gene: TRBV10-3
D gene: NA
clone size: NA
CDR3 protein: CAIAVGGEVYGYTF
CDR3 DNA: TGTGCCATCGCCGTCGGAGGGGAAGTCTATGGCTACACCTTC

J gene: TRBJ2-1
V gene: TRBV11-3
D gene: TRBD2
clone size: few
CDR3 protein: CASSRSAGGSGRDEQFF
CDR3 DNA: TGTGCCAGCAGCCGGTCAGCCGGCGGGAGTGGGAGGGATGAGCAGTTCTTC

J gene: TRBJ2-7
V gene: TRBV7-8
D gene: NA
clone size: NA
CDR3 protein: CASSLTGRTYEQYF
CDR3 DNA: TGTGCCAGCAGCCTGACAGGGAGGACCTACGAGCAGTACTTC

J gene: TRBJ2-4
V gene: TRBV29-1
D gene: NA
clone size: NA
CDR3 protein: CSVEEVGDIQYF
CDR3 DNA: TGCAGCGTTGAAGAAGTCGGGGACATTCAGTACTTC

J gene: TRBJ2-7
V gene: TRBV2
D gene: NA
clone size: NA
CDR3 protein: CASSIQGYEQYF
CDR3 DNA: TGTGCCAGCAGTATTCAGGGCTACGAGCAGTACTTC

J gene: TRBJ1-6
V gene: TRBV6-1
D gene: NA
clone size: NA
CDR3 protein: CASSETQGLDSPLHF
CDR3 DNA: TGTGCCAGCAGTGAAACCCAGGGATTAGATTCACCCCTCCACTTT

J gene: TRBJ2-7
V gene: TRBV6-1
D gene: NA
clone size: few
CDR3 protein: CASSGLGYEQYF
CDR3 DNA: TGTGCCAGCAGCGGATTGGGGTACGAGCAGTACTTC

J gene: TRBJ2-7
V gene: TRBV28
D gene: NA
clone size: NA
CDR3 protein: CASSPSPTGSSYEQYF
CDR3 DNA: TGTGCCAGCAGCCCCTCCCCCACAGGGAGCTCCTACGAGCAGTACTTC

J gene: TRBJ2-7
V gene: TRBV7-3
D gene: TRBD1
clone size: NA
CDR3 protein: CASSSHPGTGYEQYF
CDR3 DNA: TGTGCCAGCAGCTCGCACCCCGGGACAGGCTACGAGCAGTACTTC